A single sample is the source of the 6 T cell receptor beta chains below, sequenced in a study of T cell repertoires in cytomegalovirus infection. TCRdb used MiXCR to reprocess the reads, holding one entry per CDR3 protein. The profile shows about 320,000 distinct CDR3 sequences, roughly 9.5% of them singletons. The sequencing sample was made of PBMCs. All receptors come from a human donor in good health (CMV status not recorded). Some clones in this sample may be carry-over from other donors' samples.

This clonotype was picked up many times. The chain employs TRBV6-1 and TRBJ1-1; possible D gene TRBD1, 5 bases. The CDR3 is 13 amino acids. Germline CDR1 reads MNHNS; CDR2 reads SASEGT. Trimming pared 6 bases from V and 7 bases from J, leaving 15 bases between. CDR3 nucleotide sequence: TGTGCCAGCAGCGAGAGGGGAATGGGTGAAGCTTTCTTT. Translation: CASSERGMGEAFF.

This clonotype was observed a few times. V is TRBV6-1 and J is TRBJ1-5; 10 bases align to TRBD1. V gave up 4 bases and J gave up 0 bases; unmatched junction bases: 3. This CDR3 comprises 16 residues. Germline CDR1 MNHNS, CDR2 SASEGT. For the CDR3, the DNA is TGTGCCAGCAGTGGGGACAGGGGCTATAGCAATCAGCCCCAGCATTTT. Translated, it gives CASSGDRGYSNQPQHF.

This clonotype has at least ten counts. V usage is TRBV7-2 and J usage is TRBJ2-7; 7 bases line up with TRBD1. CDR3 length: 15 amino acids. The ends lost 5 bases at V and 3 bases at J; junction bases unmatched: 10. From germline, CDR1 is SGHTA and CDR2 FQGNSA. The CDR3 region has the DNA TGTGCCAGCAGCGCTGGGACAGTTCCGCGCTACGAGCAGTACTTC. It translates to CASSAGTVPRYEQYF.

The chain employs TRBV20-1 and TRBJ1-6, with a tentative D call TRBD1 (5 bases). Germline V gene sequence: CDR1 DFQATT, CDR2 SNEGSKA (reference sequence). With 0 bases removed from V and 18 bases from J, the gap between germline ends came to 12 bases. The CDR3 has 11 amino acids. The DNA for the CDR3 is TGCAGTGCTAGAGATAACAGGCTAGCCCACTTT. Translation gives CSARDNRLAHF.

This clonotype was recorded at least ten times. The V call is TRBV27, the J call TRBJ1-2; 11 bases line up with TRBD1. The trim removed 5 bases at V and 4 bases at J, leaving 12 bases unmatched. Germline lookup yields CDR1 MNHEY and CDR2 SMNVEV (reference sequence). This CDR3 region has 17 residues. CDR3 DNA: TGTGCCAGCAGTCCCGGGACAGGGGGTCAAAAGAGCTATGGCTACACCTTC. It translates to CASSPGTGGQKSYGYTF.

This clonotype came up many times. This chain uses TRBV7-2 with TRBJ2-7; TRBD2 agrees at 9 bases. The CDR3 sequence is 16 residues long. The junction had 13 bases not matched to a gene; V was cut back by 3 bases and J by 7 bases. The germline V gene encodes CDR1 SGHTA and CDR2 FQGNSA. CDR3 coding DNA: TGTGCCAGCAGCTTCCTCCCCGAGCGGGAGGTTCAAGAGCAGTACTTC. This codes for CASSFLPEREVQEQYF.